These 14 T cell receptor beta chains came from one sample sequenced in a study of CD8+CD57+ T cells in acquired aplastic anemia. TCR beta VDJ and CDR3 profiles were obtained from a genomic DNA template. MiXCR was run by TCRdb on the reads, yielding one entry per CDR3 protein. The table has about 190,000 distinct CDR3 sequences, roughly half seen once. Sequences were obtained from sorted CD4+, CD8+, or CD8+CD57+ T cells (not recorded which) from PBMCs. The origin of the receptors is a human donor in good health, serving as a control.

A word on this clonotype: Its ends do not fully match the called genes, so a read error is possible. For the CDR3, the DNA is TGTGCCTGCAGCCGGCTTGGACAGGAGCCAACCTATGGCTACACCTTC. This sequence encodes CACSRLGQEPTYGYTF. The chain recombines TRBV27 with TRBJ1-2; 7 bases line up with TRBD1. The CDR3 is 16 amino acids. Germline CDR1 and CDR2: MNHEY and SMNVEV (reference sequence).

The rearrangement uses TRBV24-1 and TRBJ2-3, with unresolved D. Trimming took 1 base from V and 0 from J, leaving 4 bases between them. Germline CDR1 reads KGHDR; CDR2 reads SFDVKD. The length of the CDR3 is 14 residues. CDR3 region: CATSDLRSTDTQYF. The CDR3 coding sequence is TGTGCCACCAGTGATTTACGTAGCACAGATACGCAGTATTTT.

The table lists this clonotype with many counts. V usage is TRBV5-1 and J usage is TRBJ1-4; a possible D gene is TRBD1 (6 bases). The CDR3 loop spans 16 amino acids. Trimming removed 3 bases at V and 0 bases at J, with 12 bases between. CDR1 is SGHRS, CDR2 YFSETQ, per germline. The CDR3, as DNA: TGCGCCAGCAGCTATAGGACAGCAGCAACTAATGAAAAACTGTTTTTT. Translating it yields CASSYRTAATNEKLFF.

J is TRBJ1-1 and V is TRBV19; D perhaps matches TRBD1 (5 bases). The CDR3 is 16 amino acids. CDR1 and CDR2 (germline): LNHDA, SQIVND (reference sequence). The ends were cut back, 4 bases at V and 4 bases at J, with 19 bases in the middle. CDR3 protein: CASSTRQYGISTEAFF. The CDR3 DNA follows: TGTGCCAGTAGTACTCGACAGTATGGTATTAGCACTGAAGCTTTCTTT.

This clonotype has a count of ten or more. V usage is TRBV30 and J usage is TRBJ1-1; D is unclear. The CDR3 has 13 amino acids. Trimming stripped 4 bases from V and 0 bases from J, with 9 bases between. The germline CDR1 and CDR2 sequences are GTSNPN and SVGIG (reference sequence). The CDR3 DNA follows: TGTGCCTGGAATCCACGGTTGAACACTGAAGCTTTCTTT. It is translated as CAWNPRLNTEAFF.

V usage is TRBV7-9 and J usage is TRBJ2-3, with D possibly TRBD1 on 5 matching bases. The V and J ends lost 2 bases and 4 bases respectively, with 13 bases between them. The CDR3 consists of 15 residues. Germline V CDR1 and CDR2: SEHNR, FQNEAQ (reference sequence). The CDR3 nucleotides are TGTGCCAGCAGCTTAACTGTTGGGGCATCAGATACGCAGTATTTT. This gives the protein CASSLTVGASDTQYF.

Points on this clonotype: A much larger clone lies a single base off, so this may be a read error. The chain carries TRBV6-6 and TRBJ1-1; D is unclear. Germline loops: CDR1 MNHNY, CDR2 SVGAGI (reference sequence). The CDR3 sequence is 14 residues long. The CDR3 DNA follows: TGTGCCAGCAGTGGTTTTGAAAGTAGCTCTGAAGCTTCCTTT. This translates into CASSGFESSSEASF.

The chain links TRBV5-1 to TRBJ1-2; TRBD1 is a possible D gene (6 bases). The CDR3 has 14 amino acids. V was clipped by 1 base and J by 4 bases, with 11 bases between them. Germline-derived CDR1 and CDR2 are SGHRS and YFSETQ. The CDR3 spells CASSLLLGGYGYTF. The CDR3 coding sequence is TGCGCCAGCAGCTTGCTTTTAGGGGGCTATGGCTACACCTTC.

The chain is built from TRBV7-6 and TRBJ2-1; no reliable D call. CDR1 and CDR2 from the germline V gene are SGHVS and FNYEAQ. Trimming pared 2 bases from V and 7 bases from J, leaving 3 bases between. This CDR3 contains 11 residues. The CDR3 is CASSLTNEQFF. CDR3 DNA sequence: TGTGCCAGCAGCTTAACGAATGAGCAGTTCTTC.

On this clonotype itself: This CDR3 is missing its conserved last phenylalanine or tryptophan, likely due to a read error. This chain connects TRBV2 to TRBJ1-6; the D is unclear. The CDR3 has 13 amino acids. Germline V gene data show CDR1 as SNHLY and CDR2 as FYNNEI. The V end lost 5 bases, the J end lost 14 bases, and 16 bases lay between the germline ends. CDR3 coding DNA: TGTGCCAGCAGTAACCAATACCTTTTGGCCCTCCACGTT. Its translation is CASSNQYLLALHV.

This clonotype occurred many times. The chain has TRBV14 and TRBJ2-3; a possible D gene is TRBD2 (5 bases). V shed 1 base and J shed 0 bases, with 26 bases lying between them. Germline V lookup: CDR1 SGHDN, CDR2 FVKESK. The CDR3 consists of 21 residues. This CDR3 is CASSQGLPMSNIWTSTDTQYF. The CDR3 bases are TGTGCCAGCAGCCAAGGCCTGCCAATGTCAAATATATGGACTAGCACAGATACGCAGTATTTT.

This clonotype was seen a single time. V is TRBV19 and J is TRBJ2-1; TRBD1 or TRBD2 may be the D gene (5 bases each). CDR3 length: 14 residues. Trimming took 3 bases from V and 2 from J, leaving 8 bases between them. Germline-derived CDR1 and CDR2 are LNHDA and SQIVND (reference sequence). The CDR3 DNA is TGTGCCAGTAGTATGGGGACCACCTACAATGAGCAGTTCTTC. This sequence encodes CASSMGTTYNEQFF.

The sample holds many counts of this clonotype. The genes are TRBV6-1 and TRBJ2-5; D unresolved. This CDR3 has 18 residues. V was clipped by 4 bases and J by 4 bases, with 25 bases between them. Per germline, CDR1 MNHNS and CDR2 SASEGT. In nucleotides, the CDR3 is TGTGCCAGCAGTGCCAAGGGTCTCGCGCTAGTCCGGCGAGAGACCCAGTACTTC. As protein: CASSAKGLALVRRETQYF.

As concerns this clonotype: This may come from a read error, since a much larger clone is one base off. The V call is TRBV7-9, the J call TRBJ1-1; 7 bases align to TRBD1. This CDR3 has 14 amino acids. CDR1 and CDR2 from the germline V gene are SEHNR and FQNEAQ (reference sequence). V lost 4 bases to trimming and J lost 0 bases; unmatched junction nucleotides: 2. The CDR3 loop is CASSWDSLNTEAFF. For the CDR3, the DNA is TGTGCCAGCAGCTGGGACAGCTTGAACACTGAAGCTTTCTTT.